One and the same sample provided the 26 T cell receptor beta chains below, sequenced in a study of blood T cell repertoires in COVID-19 (TCRdb year 2020). Libraries were constructed by the immunoSEQ multiplex PCR assay. Imported from immuneACCESS, the table was reduced by TCRdb to in-frame sequences with V and J called. These copies leave out some clones; in studies compared against another copy, an unresolved V gene accounts for under half, and the cause of the remainder is not known. In this sample the table shows tens of thousands of clones, around 89% of which occur a single time. The ten biggest clones cover 4.3% of the sample. Sequenced material: peripheral blood. These receptors originate from a woman over 75 with active or convalescent COVID-19.

This chain uses TRBV7-9 with TRBJ2-5; 7 bases are shared with TRBD2. Trimming took 5 bases from V and 5 from J; bases not matched to a gene: 11. This CDR3 has 15 amino acids. Germline loops: CDR1 SEHNR, CDR2 FQNEAQ (reference sequence). The CDR3 reads CASSPAGIGGETQYF. CDR3 nucleotide sequence: TGTGCCAGCAGCCCAGCTGGCATCGGGGGGGAGACCCAGTACTTC.

The gene calls are TRBV28 and TRBJ2-5, with D perhaps matching TRBD2 (6 bases). The CDR3 runs to 14 residues. From germline, CDR1 is MDHEN and CDR2 SYDVKM. Between the trimmed V and J ends, which lost 5 bases and 1 base, there was a span of 11 bases. CDR3 sequence (DNA): TGTGCCAGCAGTGCGGGACTCCCCCAAGAGACCCAGTACTTC. Translating it yields CASSAGLPQETQYF.

The chain joins TRBV6-5 to TRBJ2-1; TRBD2 might be the D (6 bases). CDR1 MNHEY and CDR2 SVGAGI come from the germline V gene. V was trimmed by 2 bases and J by 5 bases, leaving 16 bases between them. The CDR3 totals 16 residues. This CDR3 is CASSYPLGGTHNEQFF. The CDR3 DNA reads as TGTGCCAGCAGTTACCCCTTAGGCGGGACCCACAATGAGCAGTTCTTC.

The CDR3: CARAPGQGAYEQYF. DNA of the CDR3: TGCGCCAGGGCTCCGGGACAGGGGGCATACGAGCAGTACTTC. The chain has TRBV5-1 and TRBJ2-7; 12 bases line up with TRBD1. CDR1 is SGHRS, CDR2 YFSETQ, per germline. V lost 8 bases to trimming and J lost 4 bases; unmatched junction nucleotides: 7. This CDR3 region has 14 residues.

The V and J genes are TRBV6-2 or TRBV6-3 and TRBJ2-1, with TRBD2 identical over 11 bases. The CDR3 runs to 15 residues. The ends lost 2 bases at V and 9 bases at J; junction bases unmatched: 6. Germline CDR1 is MNHEY and CDR2 is SVGEGT. The CDR3 nucleotides are TGTGCCAGCAGTTACGGGCTAGCGGGAGGTACTGAGCAGTTCTTC. It yields the protein CASSYGLAGGTEQFF.

This rearrangement joins TRBV18 to TRBJ2-3, with 12 bases aligning to TRBD2. Losses at the gene ends were 3 bases for V and 0 bases for J; bases not matched to a gene: 7. The CDR3 contains 18 residues. Germline-derived CDR1 and CDR2 are KGHSH and LQKENI. The DNA of the CDR3 is TGTGCCAGCTCACCTCTCCCGACTAGCGGGGGAAGCACAGATACGCAGTATTTT. Residues: CASSPLPTSGGSTDTQYF.

The chain links TRBV11-2 to TRBJ2-7, with TRBD2 as a possible D gene (5 bases). V shed 1 base and J shed 7 bases, with 11 bases lying between them. Germline V gene lookup returns CDR1 SGHAT and CDR2 FQNNGV. The CDR3 runs to 13 residues. The DNA of the CDR3 is TGTGCCAGCAGCTTAGTCCTTGGAGGAGAGCAGTACTTC. Protein sequence: CASSLVLGGEQYF.

The CDR3 loop reads CASSPIILAEKKETQYF. CDR3 DNA sequence: TGTGCCAGCAGTCCCATTATCCTCGCAGAAAAAAAAGAGACCCAGTACTTC. The chain uses TRBV27 and TRBJ2-5; D ambiguous. Trimming removed 5 bases from V and 3 bases from J, with 22 bases in between. CDR3 length: 17 residues. Germline V gives CDR1 MNHEY, CDR2 SMNVEV (reference sequence).

This clone came up once. The chain is built from TRBV28 and TRBJ2-5; 9 nucleotides agree with TRBD2. Germline-derived CDR1 and CDR2 are MDHEN and SYDVKM. The trim removed 7 bases at V and 4 bases at J, leaving 10 bases unmatched. The CDR3 sequence is 15 residues long. The CDR3 loop reads CASTPLAGGRETQYF. CDR3 nucleotides: TGTGCCAGCACCCCCTTGGCGGGGGGGCGAGAGACCCAGTACTTC.

CDR3 loop: CAISEYSRNSNQPQHF. CDR3 DNA sequence: TGTGCCATCAGTGAGTATTCCAGGAATAGCAATCAGCCCCAGCATTTT. V is TRBV10-3 and J is TRBJ1-5; D call uncertain. V lost 1 base and J lost 0, with 10 bases in between. This CDR3 has 16 amino acids. Per germline, CDR1 ENHRY and CDR2 SYGVKD.

This chain links TRBV6-1 with TRBJ2-7; 7 bases align to TRBD1. Germline V gene data show CDR1 as MNHNS and CDR2 as SASEGT. The CDR3 is made up of 16 amino acids. After removal of 1 base from V and 0 bases from J, the junction contained 6 bases not matched to a gene. The CDR3 DNA sequence: TGTGCCAGCAGTGAAGTGAGGGGGCTATCCTCCTACGAGCAGTACTTC. It specifies CASSEVRGLSSYEQYF.

The table lists this clone with a count of one. The chain uses TRBV3-1 (or the pseudogene TRBV3-2) and TRBJ2-5; D gene unclear. Germline V CDR1 and CDR2: LGHDT, YNNKEL (reference sequence). This CDR3 is 11 amino acids long. Trimming cost V 3 bases and J 4 bases, with 3 bases left between them. The CDR3 DNA is TGTGCCAGCAGCCAGAGAGAGACCCAGTACTTC. This translates into CASSQRETQYF.

The chain couples TRBV27 to TRBJ1-4; 8 bases are a match to TRBD1. Per the germline V gene, CDR1 is MNHEY and CDR2 is SMNVEV (reference sequence). This CDR3 comprises 14 residues. V shed 2 bases, J shed 12 bases, and the junction held 8 bases outside the gene matches. This CDR3 is CASSLDRGTTQLFF. The CDR3 nucleotides are TGTGCCAGCAGTTTAGACAGGGGAACGACCCAACTGTTTTTT. The variable domain in full, with the rest retrieved from reference TRBV27 and TRBJ1-4, is EAQVTQNPRYLITVTGKKLTVTCSQNMNHEYMSWYRQDPGLGLRQIYYSMNVEVTDKGDVPEGYKVSRKEKRNFPLILESPSPNQTSLYFCASSLDRGTTQLFFGSGTQLSVL.

The J gene is TRBJ2-3, the V gene TRBV18; 11 bases match TRBD2. The CDR3 spans 15 residues. Unmatched junction bases numbered 5, after V lost 5 bases and J lost 4 bases. CDR1 and CDR2 (germline): KGHSH, LQKENI. The CDR3 loop reads CASSTTSGSSDTQYF. In nucleotides, the CDR3 is TGTGCCAGCTCAACAACTAGCGGGAGTTCAGATACGCAGTATTTT.

The chain carries TRBV15 and TRBJ2-7, with D possibly TRBD1 on 6 matching bases. Trimming removed 9 bases from V and 7 bases from J, with 22 bases in between. The CDR3 length is 14 residues. Germline V gene lookup returns CDR1 LNHNV and CDR2 YYDKDF (reference sequence). DNA of the CDR3: TGTGCCACGGGGGCGGGTGGGCCTGGTGTTGAGCAGTACTTC. Amino acids: CATGAGGPGVEQYF.

This sequence joins TRBV7-2 and TRBJ2-3, with D possibly being TRBD2 (5 bases). The CDR3 contains 16 residues. Per the germline V gene, CDR1 is SGHTA and CDR2 is FQGNSA. V lost 6 bases to trimming and J lost 0 bases, with 16 bases between them. CDR3 DNA: TGTGCCAGCAGTAAAAGCGGCCTCGAGAGCACAGATACGCAGTATTTT. Its protein is CASSKSGLESTDTQYF.

This rearrangement joins TRBV10-3 to TRBJ2-7; TRBD2 matches 9 bases. Germline trimming cut 8 bases from V and 7 bases from J; bases unmatched to any gene: 12. The CDR3 has 14 amino acids. Germline values: CDR1 ENHRY, CDR2 SYGVKD. CDR3 DNA sequence: TGTGCCATCCAAGGAGCTAGCGGGGCGCGGGAGCAGTACTTC. Translating it yields CAIQGASGAREQYF.

The chain joins TRBV25-1 to TRBJ1-1; tentatively, D is TRBD1 (5 bases). Per germline, CDR1 MGHDK and CDR2 SYGVNS. This CDR3 has 14 amino acids. The V end was cut by 5 bases, the J end by 0 bases, with 10 bases between. The CDR3 region has the DNA TGTGCCAGCAGTAGGGGCGGAATGAACACTGAAGCTTTCTTT. Its translation is CASSRGGMNTEAFF. Filled out from reference TRBV25-1 and TRBJ1-1, the complete variable domain reads EADIYQTPRYLVIGTGKKITLECSQTMGHDKMYWYQQDPGMELHLIHYSYGVNSTEKGDLSSESTVSRIRTEHFPLTLESARPSHTSQYLCASSRGGMNTEAFFGQGTRLTVV.

V is TRBV5-4 and J is TRBJ1-2; D may be TRBD1 (6 bases). The CDR3 contains 13 residues. The germline V and J ends were trimmed by 2 bases and 2 bases, with 7 bases remaining between them. Germline-derived CDR1 and CDR2 are SGHNT and YYREEE (reference sequence). The CDR3 region has the DNA TGTGCCAGCAGCTTTACAGGGAACTATGGCTACACCTTC. It codes for CASSFTGNYGYTF.

V gene TRBV24-1 combines with J gene TRBJ1-2; possibly TRBD1 for D (5 bases). The CDR3 is 15 amino acids. V lost 3 bases to trimming and J lost 0 bases, with 10 bases between them. Per the germline V gene, CDR1 is KGHDR and CDR2 is SFDVKD. The CDR3 loop is CATSDTTDTNYGYTF. In DNA, the CDR3 is TGTGCCACCAGTGATACCACGGACACTAACTATGGCTACACCTTC.

The chain recombines TRBV19 with TRBJ2-7; 15 bases are a match to TRBD2. The CDR3 is 18 residues long. The germline V gene has CDR1 LNHDA and CDR2 SQIVND (reference sequence). The ends lost 4 bases at V and 6 bases at J; junction bases unmatched: 13. CDR3 sequence (DNA): TGTGCCAGTAGTAAATACCCGGGACTAGCGGGAGGATGGGCCGAGCAGTACTTC. It specifies CASSKYPGLAGGWAEQYF.

This chain joins TRBV24-1 and TRBJ2-6; D unresolved. CDR3 length: 15 residues. Germline assignment: CDR1 KGHDR and CDR2 SFDVKD. V was trimmed by 6 bases and J by 1 base, leaving 9 bases between them. The CDR3: CATSLASSGANVLTF. In nucleotides, the CDR3 is TGTGCCACCAGTTTGGCTTCTTCTGGGGCCAACGTCCTGACTTTC.

The CDR3 nucleotides are TGCGCCAGCAGCTTGCAGGGCTACCCAGGTGAGCAGTTCTTC. This encodes CASSLQGYPGEQFF. V and J are TRBV5-1 and TRBJ2-1; maybe TRBD1 (5 bases). Between the trimmed V and J ends, which lost 1 base and 9 bases, there was a span of 14 bases. The CDR3 is 14 amino acids. Germline CDR1 SGHRS, CDR2 YFSETQ.

The chain employs TRBV28 and TRBJ1-2; possibly TRBD1 for D (6 bases). V lost 5 bases and J lost 5, with 21 bases in between. CDR1 is MDHEN, CDR2 SYDVKM, per germline. The CDR3 runs 16 residues. In DNA, the CDR3 is TGTGCCAGCAGTCTCCCCTTCAATCAGGGGCGGTATGGCTACACCTTC. It is translated as CASSLPFNQGRYGYTF.

This chain uses TRBV7-8 with TRBJ1-4, with TRBD1 as a possible D gene (5 bases). V lost 5 bases to trimming and J lost 7 bases, with 17 bases between them. The germline V gene encodes CDR1 SGHVS and CDR2 FQNEAQ. The CDR3 sequence is 15 residues long. This chain's CDR3 is CASSQSQGFSEKLFF. CDR3 nucleotides: TGTGCCAGCAGCCAAAGTCAGGGTTTCAGTGAAAAACTGTTTTTT.

This clone was counted ten times or more. The chain links TRBV11-3 to TRBJ1-3, with 8 bases fitting TRBD1. V shed 5 bases, J shed 2 bases, and the junction held 5 bases outside the gene matches. The germline V gene has CDR1 SGHNT and CDR2 YENEEA. This CDR3 spans 15 amino acids. Written as DNA, the CDR3 is TGTGCCAGCAGCCCAGGACAGGGACCTGGAAACACCATATATTTT. Protein sequence: CASSPGQGPGNTIYF.